These 2 T cell receptor beta chains were sequenced from one sample in a study of CD8 T cells in Susac syndrome. Random hexamers served to reverse transcribe roughly 0.5 to 1 ug RNA. TCRdb used MiXCR to reprocess the immunoSEQ multiplex PCR reads, holding one entry per CDR3 protein. The table lists fewer than 250,000 distinct CDR3 sequences, about 90% of them singletons, with about 0.12% in the top ten. Source material: CD8+ T cells from PBMCs. The receptors originated from a human donor with multiple sclerosis.

The rearrangement uses TRBV7-3 and TRBJ2-1; 9 positions agree with TRBD2. J lost 4 bases, V lost 5 bases, and 9 bases had no gene match. CDR1 SGHTA and CDR2 FQGTGA come from the germline V gene. The length of the CDR3 is 16 residues. The DNA of the CDR3 is TGTGCCAGCAGCCCAACACTAGCGGGCTCATACAATGAGCAGTTCTTC. It codes for CASSPTLAGSYNEQFF.

This chain links TRBV30 with TRBJ2-5, with 9 bases that match TRBD2. The junction had 1 base not matched to a gene; V was cut back by 0 bases and J by 2 bases. Germline values: CDR1 GTSNPN, CDR2 SVGIG (reference sequence). The CDR3 has 14 amino acids. CDR3 residues: CAWSVSGGQETQYF. The CDR3 DNA reads as TGTGCCTGGAGTGTTAGCGGGGGACAAGAGACCCAGTACTTC.